This T cell receptor beta chain was documented in a study of T cells after posttransplantation cyclophosphamide. TCRdb keeps only in-frame clones here, not all; method: immunoSEQ multiplex PCR. The profile covers 34,000 or so clones, none occurring a single time. Study findings and constraints: TRB clonality was highly associated with recipient CMV seropositivity and reactivation.

In germline, CDR1 is MGHRA, CDR2 YSYEKL. Deletions cut 8 bases from V and 2 bases from J, with 18 bases between. The CDR3 runs 15 residues. This related bone marrow graft donor gave peripheral blood on the day of marrow donation. There are many counts of this clone. Its antigen is not known. Sequencing was done on a sample of PBMCs. V usage is TRBV4-1 and J usage is TRBJ1-1; TRBD1 might be the D (5 bases). The TCR sequence derives from a woman aged 50 to 60 in good health and a related stem cell transplant donor. CDR3 nucleotide sequence: TGCGCCAGCGGGGCGTTCTCGCAGTTAAACACTGAAGCTTTCTTT. Amino acid sequence: CASGAFSQLNTEAFF.